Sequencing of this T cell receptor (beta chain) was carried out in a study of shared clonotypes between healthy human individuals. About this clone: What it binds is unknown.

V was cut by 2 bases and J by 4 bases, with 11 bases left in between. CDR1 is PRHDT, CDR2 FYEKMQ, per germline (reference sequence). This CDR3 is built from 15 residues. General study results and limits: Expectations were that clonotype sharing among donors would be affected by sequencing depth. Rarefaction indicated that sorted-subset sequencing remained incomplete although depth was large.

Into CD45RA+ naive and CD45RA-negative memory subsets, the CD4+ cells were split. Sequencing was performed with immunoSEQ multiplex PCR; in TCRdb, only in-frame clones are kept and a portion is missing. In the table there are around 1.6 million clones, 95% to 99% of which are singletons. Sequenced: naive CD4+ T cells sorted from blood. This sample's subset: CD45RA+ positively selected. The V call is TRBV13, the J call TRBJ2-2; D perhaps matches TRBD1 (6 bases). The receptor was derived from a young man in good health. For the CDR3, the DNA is TGTGCCAGCAGCTTATACAGGGAAGCCACCGGGGAGCTGTTTTTT. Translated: CASSLYREATGELFF.